Shown below are 14 T cell receptor beta chains from a single sample sequenced in a study of T cells after yellow fever vaccination. TCRdb fed the 5' RACE reads into MiXCR, producing one record per CDR3 protein. Here the sample spans roughly 100,000 distinct CDR3 sequences, over 8% being singletons. Sequenced here: CD8+ T cells not binding an NS4B(214-222) dextramer, sorted from PBMCs, sampled more than 13 days after the first yellow fever vaccination. Receptor source: a man between 18 and 29 years old who received the YFV17D yellow fever vaccine.

This clonotype came up a few times. The CDR3 DNA reads TGTGCCAGTGCCACGCCAGATACGCAGTATTTT. Protein sequence: CASATPDTQYF. V usage is TRBV19 and J usage is TRBJ2-3; no clear D. Trimming stripped 8 bases from V and 4 bases from J, with 7 bases between. From germline, CDR1 is LNHDA and CDR2 SQIVND (reference sequence). The CDR3 runs to 11 residues. Full variable domain (missing parts from reference TRBV19 and TRBJ2-3): DGGITQSPKYLFRKEGQNVTLSCEQNLNHDAMYWYRQDPGQGLRLIYYSQIVNDFQKGDIAEGYSVSREKKESFPLTVTSAQKNPTAFYLCASATPDTQYFGPGTRLTVL.

This clonotype was picked up many times. The chain has TRBV7-9 and TRBJ2-7, with no clear D. CDR1 is SEHNR, CDR2 FQNEAQ, per germline (reference sequence). V was shortened by 5 bases and J by 3 bases, with 8 bases between the two germline ends. This CDR3 spans 12 amino acids. In DNA form, the CDR3 reads TGTGCCAGCAGCCTGGTGAGCTACGAGCAGTACTTC. This sequence encodes CASSLVSYEQYF. Drawing the rest from reference TRBV7-9 and TRBJ2-7, the complete variable domain is DTGVSQNPRHKITKRGQNVTFRCDPISEHNRLYWYRQTLGQGPEFLTYFQNEAQLEKSRLLSDRFSAERPKGSFSTLEIQRTEQGDSAMYLCASSLVSYEQYFGPGTRLTVT.

This clonotype was seen only a few times. The chain combines TRBV5-1 with TRBJ2-1; 10 positions agree with TRBD1. This CDR3 region has 18 residues. Per germline, CDR1 SGHRS and CDR2 YFSETQ. Losses at the gene ends were 4 bases for V and 0 bases for J; bases not matched to a gene: 10. CDR3 bases: TGCGCCAGCAGCGAACGACAGGGGGCCTTGAGCTCCTACAATGAGCAGTTCTTC. Translation: CASSERQGALSSYNEQFF.

This clonotype occurred a few times. J is TRBJ2-1 and V is TRBV6-1, with D possibly called TRBD1 or TRBD2 (5 bases each). Germline V lookup: CDR1 MNHNS, CDR2 SASEGT. The CDR3 extends over 18 amino acids. V was trimmed by 6 bases and J by 8 bases, leaving 29 bases between them. In DNA form, the CDR3 reads TGTGCCAGCAGAAGGTTCCAGGGCTTCGGTCGGGGTAGGGATGAGCAGTTCTTC. Translation: CASRRFQGFGRGRDEQFF.

The chain uses TRBV5-5 and TRBJ2-1, with unresolved D. Germline CDR1 SGHKS, CDR2 YYEKEE (reference sequence). CDR3 length: 15 residues. V lost 0 bases to trimming and J lost 0 bases, with 7 bases between them. The CDR3, as DNA: TGTGCCAGCAGCTTGGGGTGGAGCTCCTACAATGAGCAGTTCTTC. Residues: CASSLGWSSYNEQFF.

This clonotype was recorded at least ten times. Here the CDR3 reads CASSSRDGGTDTQYF. The CDR3 DNA sequence: TGTGCCAGCAGCAGCCGGGACGGAGGCACAGATACGCAGTATTTT. The chain joins TRBV11-3 to TRBJ2-3; D may correspond to TRBD1 or TRBD2 (5 bases each). There are 15 residues in the CDR3. V dropped 5 bases and J dropped 1 base, with 13 bases sitting between them. Looked up from germline, CDR1 is SGHNT and CDR2 is YENEEA.

This clonotype has ten or more counts. The rearrangement links TRBV7-9 to TRBJ2-1; D ambiguous. The CDR3 contains 15 residues. CDR1 SEHNR and CDR2 FQNEAQ come from the germline V gene (reference sequence). Trimming stripped 5 bases from V and 8 bases from J, with 19 bases between. This chain's CDR3 is CASSPGRTIIYEQFF. In nucleotides, the CDR3 is TGTGCCAGCAGCCCGGGTCGAACAATTATCTATGAGCAGTTCTTC.

A few counts support this clonotype. This chain uses TRBV4-1 with TRBJ2-7, with D maybe TRBD2 (6 bases). Trimming left V 6 bases short and J 5 bases short, with 17 bases between. Looked up from germline, CDR1 is MGHRA and CDR2 is YSYEKL. CDR3 length: 14 amino acids. CDR3 DNA: TGCGCCAGCAGAACCTCCCCGGGGGTAGACGAGCAGTACGTC. Amino acid sequence: CASRTSPGVDEQYV.

This clonotype came up a few times. The chain uses TRBV5-1 and TRBJ2-1, with D unclear. The CDR3 is made up of 14 amino acids. Between the trimmed V and J ends, which lost 2 bases and 6 bases, there was a span of 12 bases. The germline V gene encodes CDR1 SGHRS and CDR2 YFSETQ. CDR3 sequence reads: CASSLLAESNEQFF. The CDR3, as DNA: TGCGCCAGCAGCTTATTGGCGGAATCCAATGAGCAGTTCTTC.

The CDR3 sequence is CASSQAEDSNQPQHF. CDR3 in DNA: TGCGCCAGCAGCCAGGCTGAGGATAGCAATCAGCCCCAGCATTTT. V is TRBV4-1 and J is TRBJ1-5; no definite D call. CDR1 is MGHRA, CDR2 YSYEKL, per germline. The CDR3 is 15 residues long. V lost 3 bases, J lost 0 bases, and 9 bases lay in between.

The chain couples TRBV7-9 to TRBJ2-5, with TRBD1 identical over 7 bases. Germline trimming cut 5 bases from V and 1 base from J; bases unmatched to any gene: 7. Germline loops: CDR1 SEHNR, CDR2 FQNEAQ (reference sequence). The CDR3 contains 15 residues. The CDR3, as DNA: TGTGCCAGCAGCACCGACAGGGAACCCCAAGAGACCCAGTACTTC. Translating gives CASSTDREPQETQYF.

This clonotype occurred a few times. The V gene is TRBV4-3, the J gene TRBJ1-1; no definite D call. The ends were cut back, 1 base at V and 10 bases at J, with 19 bases in the middle. The CDR3 covers 15 residues. Germline CDR1 is LGHNA and CDR2 is YSLEER. The CDR3 sequence is CASSQGSRSRLGAFF. DNA for the CDR3: TGCGCCAGCAGCCAAGGGTCCAGGTCCCGCCTGGGAGCTTTCTTT.

The chain has TRBV7-9 and TRBJ2-7, with D tentatively TRBD1 (6 bases). Germline CDR1 and CDR2: SEHNR and FQNEAQ (reference sequence). This CDR3 is built from 13 residues. V was trimmed by 7 bases and J by 5 bases, leaving 15 bases between them. Here the CDR3 DNA reads TGTGCCAGCACTAAGGTCAGGGGTGACGAGCAGTACTTC. It is translated as CASTKVRGDEQYF.

This clonotype was counted between two and nine times. The rearrangement uses TRBV3-1 and TRBJ1-1, with unresolved D. V gave up 1 base and J gave up 6 bases, with 9 bases separating them. CDR3 length equals 13 residues. Per the germline V gene, CDR1 is LGHDT and CDR2 is YNNKEL (reference sequence). DNA of the CDR3: TGTGCCAGCAGCCAAGGATACCGCTCTGAAGCTTTCTTT. This encodes CASSQGYRSEAFF.